The entry that follows covers one T cell receptor (beta chain) sequence. With V trimmed by 7 bases and J by 7 bases, 7 bases remained unmatched. This CDR3 contains 13 residues. Germline V lookup: CDR1 MNHNS, CDR2 SASEGT. This sample is part of a study of cytomegalovirus exposure and HLA in healthy donors. The overall study: Later, an analysis reported that the 95 to 150 validation repertoires had used the same platform as the roughly 680 first-cohort repertoires.

Using immunoSEQ multiplex PCR, the repertoire was profiled, and TCRdb retains in-frame clones only, with some absent. The sample lists under 65,000 clones; 85% to 95% were seen once. The sequence derives from a woman between 18 and 29 years old in good health and CMV-seropositive. Sequencing was performed on PBMCs. The chain links TRBV6-1 to TRBJ2-3; 8 positions match TRBD2. The CDR3 region is CASIRGGSNTQYF. The CDR3 coding sequence is TGTGCCAGCATTCGGGGGGGCTCGAATACGCAGTATTTT.